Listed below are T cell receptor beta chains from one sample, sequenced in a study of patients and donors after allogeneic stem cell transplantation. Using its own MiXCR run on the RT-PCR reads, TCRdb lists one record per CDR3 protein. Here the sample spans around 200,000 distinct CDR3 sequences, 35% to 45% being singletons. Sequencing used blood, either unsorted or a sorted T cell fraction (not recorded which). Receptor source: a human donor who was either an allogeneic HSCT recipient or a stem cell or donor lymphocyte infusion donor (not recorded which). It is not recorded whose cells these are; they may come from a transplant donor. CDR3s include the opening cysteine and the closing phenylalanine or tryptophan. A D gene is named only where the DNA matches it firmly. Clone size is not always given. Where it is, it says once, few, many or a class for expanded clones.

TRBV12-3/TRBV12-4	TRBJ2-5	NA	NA	CASSPTPPGVETQYF	TGTGCCAGCAGCCCCACCCCACCGGGGGTGGAGACCCAGTACTTC
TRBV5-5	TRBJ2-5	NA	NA	CASELGREETQYF	TGTGCCAGCGAGCTTGGCAGGGAAGAGACCCAGTACTTC
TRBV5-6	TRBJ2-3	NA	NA	CASSPKGGWADTQYF	TGTGCCAGCAGCCCAAAAGGGGGTTGGGCAGATACGCAGTATTTT
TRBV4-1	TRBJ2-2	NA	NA	CASSQRLQSILVGTGELFF	TGCGCCAGCAGCCAGCGCCTCCAGTCCATCCTCGTCGGCACCGGGGAGCTGTTTTTT
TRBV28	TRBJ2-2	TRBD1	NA	CASSSPGQGKWGSTGELFF	TGTGCCAGCAGTTCACCGGGACAGGGGAAATGGGGGAGCACCGGGGAGCTGTTTTTT
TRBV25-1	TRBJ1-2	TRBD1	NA	CASRQPGGHGYTF	TGTGCCAGCCGCCAACCAGGGGGCCATGGCTACACCTTC
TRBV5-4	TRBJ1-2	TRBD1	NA	CASSRLGQAFYGYTF	TGTGCCAGCAGCAGACTTGGACAGGCCTTCTATGGCTACACCTTC
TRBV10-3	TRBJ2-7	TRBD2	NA	CAISESAGIFSSGHYEQYF	TGTGCCATCAGTGAGTCAGCCGGAATCTTCTCTAGCGGCCACTACGAGCAGTACTTC
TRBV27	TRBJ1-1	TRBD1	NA	CAAKQTGVNTEAFF	TGTGCCGCCAAACAGACAGGGGTGAACACTGAAGCTTTCTTT
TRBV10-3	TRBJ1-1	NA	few	CAISGWENTEAFF	TGTGCCATCAGTGGATGGGAGAACACTGAAGCTTTCTTT
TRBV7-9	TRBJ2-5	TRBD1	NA	CASSFQGAHPLETQYF	TGTGCCAGCAGCTTTCAGGGGGCTCACCCATTGGAGACCCAGTACTTC
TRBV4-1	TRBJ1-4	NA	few	CASSLHRPPRGEKLFF	TGCGCCAGCAGCCTCCACCGTCCGCCCCGGGGTGAAAAACTGTTTTTT
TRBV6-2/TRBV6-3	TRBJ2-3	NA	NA	CASSPVQATDTQYF	TGTGCCAGCAGCCCCGTGCAGGCCACAGATACGCAGTATTTT
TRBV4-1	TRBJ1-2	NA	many	CASSQDGEARYGYTF	TGCGCCAGCAGCCAAGATGGGGAGGCTCGCTATGGCTACACCTTC
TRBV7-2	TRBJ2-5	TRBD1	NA	CASSSRPGQVLGTQYF	TGTGCCAGCAGCTCCCGACCGGGACAGGTTCTCGGAACCCAGTACTTC
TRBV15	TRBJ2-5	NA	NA	CATSPRLHGQETQYF	TGTGCCACCAGCCCCCGCCTACACGGGCAAGAGACCCAGTACTTC
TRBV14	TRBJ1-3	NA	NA	CASSQEPGLTGNTIYF	TGTGCCAGCAGCCAAGAGCCCGGACTTACTGGAAACACCATATATTTT
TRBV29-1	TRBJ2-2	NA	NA	CSVDGLNTGELFF	TGCAGCGTTGATGGCCTGAACACCGGGGAGCTGTTTTTT
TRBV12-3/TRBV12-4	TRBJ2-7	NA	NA	CASSLSLGPIASHEQYF	TGTGCCAGCAGTTTATCTCTAGGGCCTATAGCCTCCCACGAGCAGTACTTC
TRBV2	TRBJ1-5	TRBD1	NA	CASSKNRGRDQPQHF	TGTGCCAGCAGTAAAAACAGGGGGCGTGATCAGCCCCAGCATTTT
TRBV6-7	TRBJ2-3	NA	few	CASSAPEYTDTQYF	TGTGCCAGCAGTGCTCCGGAGTACACAGATACGCAGTATTTT
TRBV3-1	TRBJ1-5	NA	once	CASSQDHSSNQPQHF	TGTGCCAGCAGCCAAGACCATTCTAGCAATCAGCCCCAGCATTTT
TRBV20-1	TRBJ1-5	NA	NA	CSAGGQGDQPQHF	TGCAGTGCCGGAGGCCAGGGAGATCAGCCCCAGCATTTT
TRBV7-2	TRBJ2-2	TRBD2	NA	CASSLDSGGLTGELFF	TGTGCCAGCAGCTTGGATAGCGGGGGTTTGACCGGGGAGCTGTTTTTT
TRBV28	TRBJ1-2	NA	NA	CASSSAGRSPNYGYTF	TGTGCCAGCAGTTCCGCCGGACGAAGTCCTAACTATGGCTACACCTTC
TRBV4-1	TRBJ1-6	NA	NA	CASREDGNSPLHF	TGCGCCAGCAGGGAAGATGGTAATTCACCCCTCCACTTT
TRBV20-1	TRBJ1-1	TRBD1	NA	CSARQTGLRAFF	TGCAGTGCTAGACAGACAGGGCTGCGGGCTTTCTTT
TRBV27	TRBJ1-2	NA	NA	CASSSPQSGTGYTF	TGTGCCAGCAGTTCCCCGCAATCGGGTACTGGCTACACCTTC
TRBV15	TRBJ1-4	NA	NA	CATSRGARDILFF	TGTGCCACCAGCAGAGGTGCGCGGGACATCTTGTTTTTT
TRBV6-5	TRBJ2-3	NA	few	CASSYSWGENTDTQYF	TGTGCCAGCAGTTACTCGTGGGGGGAAAACACAGATACGCAGTATTTT
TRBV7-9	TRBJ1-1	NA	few	CASSFGWDTERPF	TGTGCCAGCAGCTTTGGGTGGGATACAGAGAGGCCCTTT
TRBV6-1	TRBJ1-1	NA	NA	CASTSGWPVADTEAFF	TGTGCCAGCACCTCCGGGTGGCCGGTTGCTGACACTGAAGCTTTCTTT
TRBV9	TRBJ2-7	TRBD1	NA	CASSVGWRQGISYEQYF	TGTGCCAGCAGCGTAGGATGGCGACAGGGAATTTCCTACGAGCAGTACTTC
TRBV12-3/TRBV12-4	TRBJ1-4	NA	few	CASRQPWGEKLFF	TGTGCCAGCAGGCAGCCTTGGGGTGAAAAACTGTTTTTT
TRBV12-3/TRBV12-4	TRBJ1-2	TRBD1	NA	CASSPGRTGRFNYGYTF	TGTGCCAGCAGTCCGGGGAGGACAGGCCGGTTTAACTATGGCTACACCTTC
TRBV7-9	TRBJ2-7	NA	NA	CASSLVGSNTDEQYF	TGTGCCAGCAGCTTAGTGGGCAGCAACACGGACGAGCAGTACTTC
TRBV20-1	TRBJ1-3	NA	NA	CSASVGNTIYF	TGCAGTGCTAGCGTCGGTAACACCATATATTTT
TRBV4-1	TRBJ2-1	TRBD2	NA	CASSQGLVSDEQFF	TGCGCCAGCAGCCAGGGACTAGTTTCCGATGAGCAGTTCTTC
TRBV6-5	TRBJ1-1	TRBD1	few	CASSPGTARSEAFF	TGTGCCAGCAGTCCCGGGACAGCGAGATCTGAAGCTTTCTTT
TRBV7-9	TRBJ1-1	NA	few	CASSPDSEAFF	TGTGCCAGCAGCCCTGACAGTGAAGCTTTCTTT
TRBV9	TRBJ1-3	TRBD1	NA	CASSAGTGAGNTIYF	TGTGCCAGCAGCGCCGGGACAGGGGCTGGAAACACCATATATTTT
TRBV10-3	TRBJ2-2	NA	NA	CAISDGQLHTGELFF	TGTGCCATCAGTGATGGCCAACTTCACACCGGGGAGCTGTTTTTT
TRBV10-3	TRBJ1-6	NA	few	CAISEKGSEPLHF	TGTGCCATCAGTGAAAAGGGTTCGGAGCCCCTCCACTTT
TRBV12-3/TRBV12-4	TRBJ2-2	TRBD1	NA	CASSSPDRAATGELFF	TGTGCCAGCAGTTCCCCGGACAGGGCGGCCACCGGGGAGCTGTTTTTT
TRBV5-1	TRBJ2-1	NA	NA	CASSLEGQGFNEQFF	TGCGCCAGCAGCTTGGAGGGGCAGGGATTCAATGAGCAGTTCTTC